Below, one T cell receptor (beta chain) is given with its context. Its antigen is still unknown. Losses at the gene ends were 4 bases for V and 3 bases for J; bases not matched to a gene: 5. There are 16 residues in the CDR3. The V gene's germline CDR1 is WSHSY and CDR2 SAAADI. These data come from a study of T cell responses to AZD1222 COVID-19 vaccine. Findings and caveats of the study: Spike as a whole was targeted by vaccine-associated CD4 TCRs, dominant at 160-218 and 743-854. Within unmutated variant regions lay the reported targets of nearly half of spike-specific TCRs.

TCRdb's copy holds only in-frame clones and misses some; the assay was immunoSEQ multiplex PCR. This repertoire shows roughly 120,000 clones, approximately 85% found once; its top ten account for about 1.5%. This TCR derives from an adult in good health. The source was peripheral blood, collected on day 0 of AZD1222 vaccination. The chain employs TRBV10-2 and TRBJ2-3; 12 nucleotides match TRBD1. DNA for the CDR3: TGCGCCAGCAGTGGGGGACAGGGGGCGATAACAGATACGCAGTATTTT. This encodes CASSGGQGAITDTQYF.